This T cell receptor (beta chain) is from a study of blood T cell repertoires in COVID-19. Libraries were prepared by immunoSEQ multiplex PCR; TCRdb keeps only in-frame clonotypes and omits some of them. This sample has fewer than 200,000 clones, with about 82% found just once. Germline values: CDR1 SGHTA, CDR2 FQGTGA. This CDR3 has 15 residues. V shed 2 bases, J shed 6 bases, and the junction held 7 bases outside the gene matches. The chain joins TRBV7-3 to TRBJ2-3; 8 nucleotides agree with TRBD1. Sequences were obtained from peripheral blood. The origin of this receptor is a man aged 70 or older with active or convalescent COVID-19. The CDR3 spells CASSLGGTGGDTQYF. DNA of the CDR3: TGTGCCAGCAGCTTAGGTGGGACAGGTGGGGATACGCAGTATTTT.